Listed below are T cell receptor beta chains from one sample, sequenced in a study of T-cell reconstitution after alpha-beta-depleted transplantation in children. TCRdb used MiXCR to reprocess the PCR reads, holding one entry per CDR3 protein. The sample contains approximately 85,000 distinct CDR3 sequences, 14% of which appear only once. Here the sequenced sample was PBMCs, mostly from graft donor cells, taken 180 days after TCRalphabeta/CD19-depleted stem cell transplant. All receptors come from a male patient aged 2 to 9 who had a stem cell transplant for acute lymphoblastic leukemia, so the T cells may come from the graft donor. CDR3s include the opening cysteine and the closing phenylalanine or tryptophan. The order of the fields is V gene, D gene, clone size, J gene, CDR3 protein, CDR3 DNA. The D gene is left open where the match is weak. Clone size is given for some rows only: seen once, a few or many times, or a class if the clone is expanded.

>TRBV27|-|many|TRBJ2-3
CASSTSGLLNTQYF
TGTGCCAGCAGCACCTCAGGACTCCTAAATACGCAGTATTTT
>TRBV7-6|-|few|TRBJ2-3
CASSIKAPTPVGGSTDTQYF
TGTGCCAGCAGCATAAAGGCCCCGACCCCCGTGGGCGGCAGCACAGATACGCAGTATTTT
>TRBV12-3/TRBV12-4|-|many|TRBJ1-1
CASNRIAMDTEAFF
TGTGCCAGCAACCGAATCGCAATGGACACTGAAGCTTTCTTT
>TRBV5-1|TRBD2|-|TRBJ2-5
CASSLPSGRHETQYF
TGCGCCAGCAGCTTACCTAGCGGGAGACATGAGACCCAGTACTTC
>TRBV7-2|-|many|TRBJ2-3
CASTLGDARTDTQYF
TGTGCCAGCACCTTAGGGGACGCACGCACAGATACGCAGTATTTT
>TRBV7-8|-|-|TRBJ2-2
CASSLPLNTGELFF
TGTGCCAGCAGCTTACCCCTTAACACCGGGGAGCTGTTTTTT
>TRBV5-6|-|few|TRBJ2-2
CASSLEVTGELFF
TGTGCCAGCAGCTTAGAGGTCACCGGGGAGCTGTTTTTT
>TRBV7-2|-|many|TRBJ2-7
CASMGLGSYEQYF
TGTGCCAGCATGGGGTTAGGCTCCTACGAGCAGTACTTC
>TRBV4-3|-|few|TRBJ1-4
CASSQEWIRREKLFF
TGCGCCAGCAGCCAAGAGTGGATTCGTAGGGAAAAACTGTTTTTT
>TRBV6-5|TRBD1|-|TRBJ1-6
CASSYINRGLNSPLHF
TGTGCCAGCAGTTACATTAACAGGGGTTTGAATTCACCCCTCCACTTT
>TRBV9|-|few|TRBJ2-1
CASSVDGGSYNEQFF
TGTGCCAGCAGCGTAGATGGAGGGAGCTACAATGAGCAGTTCTTC
>TRBV27|-|-|TRBJ1-2
CASSFAQGLYGYTF
TGTGCCAGCAGTTTTGCACAGGGCCTCTATGGCTACACCTTC
>TRBV5-4|-|few|TRBJ2-7
CASSLSGEQYF
TGTGCCAGCAGCTTGTCCGGCGAGCAGTACTTC
>TRBV7-9|-|-|TRBJ1-6
CASSLGHRPNSPLHF
TGTGCCAGCAGCTTAGGACACCGCCCTAATTCACCCCTCCACTTT
>TRBV9|-|-|TRBJ2-7
CASSVGSRSEQYF
TGTGCCAGCAGCGTTGGTAGTAGGTCCGAGCAGTACTTC
>TRBV28|-|few|TRBJ2-5
CASSPKGVGLRKETQYF
TGTGCCAGCAGCCCGAAGGGTGTCGGACTCCGCAAGGAGACCCAGTACTTC
>TRBV9|TRBD2|few|TRBJ2-1
CASSPGTRYNEQFF
TGTGCCAGCAGCCCGGGGACTAGGTACAATGAGCAGTTCTTC
>TRBV6-2/TRBV6-3|-|-|TRBJ2-7
CASRWGTYEQYF
TGTGCCAGCCGATGGGGGACCTACGAGCAGTACTTC
>TRBV7-2|TRBD2|few|TRBJ2-7
CASSLGLAGIYEQYF
TGTGCCAGCAGCTTAGGGCTAGCGGGGATCTACGAGCAGTACTTC
>TRBV7-8|-|many|TRBJ2-3
CASSLNGGPLTDTQYF
TGTGCCAGCAGCTTAAACGGAGGGCCCCTCACAGATACGCAGTATTTT
>TRBV27|-|-|TRBJ1-5
CASSYEGNQPQHF
TGTGCCAGCAGTTACGAGGGCAATCAGCCCCAGCATTTT
>TRBV9|TRBD2|-|TRBJ2-5
CASSVVGTTYKETQSF
TGTGCCAGCAGCGTAGTAGGGACTACTTACAAGGAGACCCAGTCCTTC
>TRBV4-3|-|few|TRBJ2-1
CASSQAVRQGEQFF
TGCGCCAGCAGCCAAGCGGTTAGGCAGGGCGAGCAGTTCTTC
>TRBV9|-|few|TRBJ2-5
CASSVLGNRQETQYF
TGTGCCAGCAGCGTACTGGGGAATCGGCAAGAGACCCAGTACTTC
>TRBV5-6|TRBD1|many|TRBJ1-2
CASSLGGQGFDGYTF
TGTGCCAGCAGCTTGGGGGGACAGGGGTTTGATGGCTACACCTTC
>TRBV5-6|-|few|TRBJ2-1
CASKSLNEQFF
TGTGCCAGCAAAAGCTTAAATGAGCAGTTCTTC
>TRBV2|-|few|TRBJ2-1
CASSEDLWLTSGDEQFF
TGTGCCAGCAGTGAGGATCTCTGGCTTACCTCGGGCGATGAGCAGTTCTTC
>TRBV28|TRBD1|-|TRBJ2-7
CASSSPGQVYEQYF
TGTGCCAGCAGTTCCCCCGGACAGGTCTACGAGCAGTACTTC
>TRBV11-3|-|many|TRBJ1-1
CASSLEGDTEAFF
TGTGCCAGCAGCTTAGAAGGGGACACTGAAGCTTTCTTT
>TRBV9|-|many|TRBJ2-7
CASSPGTYIYEQYF
TGTGCCAGCAGCCCCGGGACATACATCTACGAGCAGTACTTC
>TRBV12-3/TRBV12-4|-|-|TRBJ2-5
CASSRTEETQYF
TGTGCCAGCAGTAGGACAGAAGAGACCCAGTACTTC